Reported below is one T cell receptor (beta chain). The sample is drawn from a study of CD8 T cells in Susac syndrome. Germline V gene lookup returns CDR1 SQVTM and CDR2 ANQGSEA. This CDR3 region has 14 residues. The ends lost 7 bases at V and 3 bases at J; junction bases unmatched: 10. Reverse transcription of about 0.45 to 1 ug RNA was carried out with random hexamers. TCRdb passed the immunoSEQ multiplex PCR reads through MiXCR, listing each CDR3 protein once. Of just over 150,000 distinct CDR3 sequences listed, nearly 97% are singletons. Blood CD8+ and CD4+ T cells underwent high-throughput TCR beta sequencing. Those who served as multiple sclerosis controls were treatment-naive patients with stable or active relapsing-remitting disease. Negative magnetic isolation gave CD8+ and CD4+ cells; FACS enriched CD8+ TEMRA.

Sequencing was done on a sample of CD8+ T cells from PBMCs. The chain carries TRBV29-1 and TRBJ1-1; 8 nucleotides line up with TRBD1. This TCR was sampled from a human donor with multiple sclerosis. The chain's CDR3 is CSARTGQEDTEAFF. The CDR3 DNA sequence: TGCAGCGCTCGGACAGGGCAGGAGGACACTGAAGCTTTCTTT.